This TCR beta chain was sequenced during a study of cytotoxic CD8 clonotypes in ibrutinib-treated CLL. In germline, CDR1 is SGHNT, CDR2 YYREEE (reference sequence). CDR3 length: 15 residues. V lost 4 bases to trimming and J lost 0 bases; unmatched junction nucleotides: 2. The assay was immunoSEQ multiplex PCR, and TCRdb's table has in-frame clones only and misses some. Counted here are more than 110,000 clones, 80% occurring once; the ten biggest clones make up roughly 7.6%. Source: PBMCs, taken after 36 months of ibrutinib treatment. The clonotype originates from a human donor with chronic lymphocytic leukemia. The chain uses TRBV5-4 and TRBJ2-1, with 9 bases identical to TRBD2. Written as DNA, the CDR3 is TGTGCCAGCAGCCAGACTAGCGGCTCCTACAATGAGCAGTTCTTC. Amino acids: CASSQTSGSYNEQFF.